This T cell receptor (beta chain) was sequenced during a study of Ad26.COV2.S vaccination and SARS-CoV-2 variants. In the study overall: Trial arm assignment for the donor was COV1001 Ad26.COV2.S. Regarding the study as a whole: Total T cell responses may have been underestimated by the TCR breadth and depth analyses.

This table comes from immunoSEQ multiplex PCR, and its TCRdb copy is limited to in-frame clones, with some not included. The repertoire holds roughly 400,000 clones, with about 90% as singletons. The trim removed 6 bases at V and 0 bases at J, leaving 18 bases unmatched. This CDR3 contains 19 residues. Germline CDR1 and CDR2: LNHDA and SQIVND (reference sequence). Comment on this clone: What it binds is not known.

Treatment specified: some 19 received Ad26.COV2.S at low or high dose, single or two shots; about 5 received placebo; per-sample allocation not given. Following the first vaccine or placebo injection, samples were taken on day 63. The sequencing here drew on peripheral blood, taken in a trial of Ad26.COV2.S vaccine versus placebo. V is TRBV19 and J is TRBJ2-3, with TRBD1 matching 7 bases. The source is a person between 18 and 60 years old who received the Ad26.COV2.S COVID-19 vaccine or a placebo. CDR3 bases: TGTGCCAGTAGGGTAGGGACAGTAAGAGGTTTCTTTAGCACAGATACGCAGTATTTT. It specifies CASRVGTVRGFFSTDTQYF.